This T cell receptor beta chain is drawn from a study of vaccination effects on CD4 cells after COVID-19. Prior to sequencing, the ViraFEST assay stimulated PBMC with viral peptide pools, which expanded the antigen-specific CD4+ T cells. Researchers isolated CD4+ T cells once approximately 10 days of culture had elapsed. Participants were given two doses of BNT162b2 or mRNA-1273 vaccine. With regard to this clone: What it binds is not known.

Per the germline V gene, CDR1 is MNHEY and CDR2 is SVGAGI. Trimming took 2 bases from V and 7 from J; bases not matched to a gene: 4. The CDR3 is made up of 14 amino acids. Libraries were prepared by immunoSEQ multiplex PCR; TCRdb keeps only in-frame clonotypes and omits some of them. The repertoire holds fewer than 40,000 clones, with just under 85% as singletons. The receptor comes from a human donor who received a COVID-19 vaccine. Some clones in this sample may be carry-over from other donors' samples. The rearrangement joins TRBV6-5 to TRBJ2-5; 10 positions agree with TRBD2. Here the sequenced sample was CD4+ T cells from PBMCs cultured with HCoV-NL63 spike peptides, taken after COVID-19 vaccination. CDR3 nucleotide sequence: TGTGCCAGCAGTTACGCCCTAGCGGGGGCGACCCAGTACTTC. Translating it yields CASSYALAGATQYF.